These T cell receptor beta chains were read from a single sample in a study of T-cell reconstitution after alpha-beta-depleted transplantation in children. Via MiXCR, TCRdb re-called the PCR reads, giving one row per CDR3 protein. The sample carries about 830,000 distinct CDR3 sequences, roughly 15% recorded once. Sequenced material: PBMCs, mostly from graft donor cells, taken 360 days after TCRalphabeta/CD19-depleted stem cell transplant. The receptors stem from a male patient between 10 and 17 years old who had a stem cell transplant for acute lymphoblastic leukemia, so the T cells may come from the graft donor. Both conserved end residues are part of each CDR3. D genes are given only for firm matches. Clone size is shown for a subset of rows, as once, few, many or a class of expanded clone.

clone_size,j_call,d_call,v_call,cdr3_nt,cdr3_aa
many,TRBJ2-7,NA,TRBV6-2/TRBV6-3,TGTGCCAGCAGTTACCCGCCCTACGAGCAGTACTTC,CASSYPPYEQYF
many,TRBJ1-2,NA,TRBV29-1,TGCAGCGTCGGAGACGGTAACTATGGCTACACCTTC,CSVGDGNYGYTF
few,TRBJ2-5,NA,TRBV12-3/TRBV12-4,TGTGCCAGCAGTTTTGGCCGGCGGCTACTCCAAGAGACCCAGTACTTC,CASSFGRRLLQETQYF
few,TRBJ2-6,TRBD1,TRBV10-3,TGTGCCATCAGTGTCGGACAGGGGTTCTCTGGGGCCAACGTCCTGACTTTC,CAISVGQGFSGANVLTF
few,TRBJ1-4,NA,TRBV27,TGTGCCAGCAGTTTATACAGGGTAGGAGAAAAACTGTTTTTT,CASSLYRVGEKLFF
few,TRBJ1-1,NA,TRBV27,TGTGCCAGCAAATCCCTTACAGGTTTTACTGAAGCTTTCTTT,CASKSLTGFTEAFF
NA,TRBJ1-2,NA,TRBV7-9,TGTGCCAGCAGCCTCCTACCTTGGGTACTCGGCTATGGCTACACCTTC,CASSLLPWVLGYGYTF
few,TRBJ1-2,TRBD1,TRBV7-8,TGTGCCAGCAGCCTGACAGGGCTCTCTGGCTACACCTTC,CASSLTGLSGYTF
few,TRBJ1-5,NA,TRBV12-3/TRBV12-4,TGTGCCAGCAGTTGGTCAGGGGCTTTTGATCAGCCCCAGCATTTT,CASSWSGAFDQPQHF
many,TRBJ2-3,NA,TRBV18,TGTGCCAGCTCACCAGCGGTAGCTGGAGATACGCAGTATTTT,CASSPAVAGDTQYF
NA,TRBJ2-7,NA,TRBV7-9,TGTGCCAGCAGCTTAGGAGGGTCCCCGGGCGGCTTGGACGAGCAGTACTTC,CASSLGGSPGGLDEQYF
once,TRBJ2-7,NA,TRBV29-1,TGCAGCGTTGCAAAGGTTGGGAACGAGCAGTACTTC,CSVAKVGNEQYF
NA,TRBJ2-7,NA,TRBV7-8,TGTGCCAGCAGCTTAGCGCTTAAGGGCACCGAGCAGTACTTC,CASSLALKGTEQYF
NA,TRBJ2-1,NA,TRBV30,TGTGCCTGGAGTGAAACAAATGAGCAGTTCTTC,CAWSETNEQFF
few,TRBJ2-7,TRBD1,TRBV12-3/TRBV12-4,TGTGCCAGCAGTCACCGGGACAGGGTCGCCTTC,CASSHRDRVAF
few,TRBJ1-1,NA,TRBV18,TGTGCCAGCTCACCAACCGGAATTATGAACACTGAAGCTTTCTTT,CASSPTGIMNTEAFF
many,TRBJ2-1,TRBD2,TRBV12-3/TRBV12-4,TGTGCCAGCAAACCGACTAGCGGCTCCTACAATGAGCAGTTCTTC,CASKPTSGSYNEQFF
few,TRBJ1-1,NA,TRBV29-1,TGCAGCGTTGGGCCCAGATCTAACACTGAAGCTTTCTTT,CSVGPRSNTEAFF
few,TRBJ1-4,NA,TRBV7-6,TGTGCCAGCAGCTTAGGAGGATACCCTAATGAAAAACTGTTTTTT,CASSLGGYPNEKLFF
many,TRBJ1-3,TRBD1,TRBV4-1,TGCGCCAGCAGCCAAGTCGGGACAGGAAAAAACACCATATATTTT,CASSQVGTGKNTIYF
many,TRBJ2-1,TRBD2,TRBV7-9,TGTGCCAGCAGCTTACTAGCGGGAGGGCCCGATGAGCAGTTCTTC,CASSLLAGGPDEQFF
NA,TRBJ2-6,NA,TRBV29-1,TGCAGCGTTGGCGGGACCCGCTCTGGGGCCAACGTCCTGACTTTC,CSVGGTRSGANVLTF
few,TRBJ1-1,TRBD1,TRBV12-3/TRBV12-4,TGTGCCAGCAGTCCCGGGGACAGGGGGTTCACTGAAGCTTTCTTT,CASSPGDRGFTEAFF
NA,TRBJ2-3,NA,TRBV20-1,TGCAGTGCTAGAGAGGGGGAGGGCACAGATACGCAGTATTTT,CSAREGEGTDTQYF
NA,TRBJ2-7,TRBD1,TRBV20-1,TGCAGTGCTTTCCGACAGGGGGTAGGAGAGCAGTACTTC,CSAFRQGVGEQYF
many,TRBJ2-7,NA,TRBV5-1,TGCGCCAGCAGGGAGGGAGGTCTGTACGAGCAGTACTTC,CASREGGLYEQYF
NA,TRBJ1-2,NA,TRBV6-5,TGTGCCAGCAGTTACAAAAGGACAGCCTCCTATGGCTACACCTTC,CASSYKRTASYGYTF
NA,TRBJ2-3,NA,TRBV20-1,TGCAGTGCTAGAGTGAGGGGGAGGGTTCTCGTGGCGGATACGCAGTATTTT,CSARVRGRVLVADTQYF
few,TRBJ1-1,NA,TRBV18,TGTGCCAGCTCACCAGGGGGCCGTATAAACACTGAAGCTTTCTTT,CASSPGGRINTEAFF